A selection of T cell receptor beta chains follows, all from one sample in a study of post-analysis software for immune sequencing data. TCRdb recomputed calls from the PCR reads with MiXCR, one row per CDR3 protein. The sample carries 350,000 to 450,000 distinct CDR3 sequences, less than 40% recorded once. The sample taken for sequencing was blood. The receptors shown here come from a girl aged 2 to 9 with multiple sclerosis. CDR3s include the opening cysteine and the closing phenylalanine or tryptophan. D genes are given only for firm matches. Not every row has a clone size; where given, it reads once, few, many or a size class.

clone size	D gene	V gene	J gene	CDR3 protein	CDR3 DNA
few	.	TRBV3-1	TRBJ2-5	CASSQEWAPGPSETQYF	TGTGCCAGCAGCCAAGAATGGGCCCCAGGACCCTCGGAGACCCAGTACTTC
many	.	TRBV6-5	TRBJ2-7	CASSRDLYEQYF	TGTGCCAGCAGTAGGGATCTCTACGAGCAGTACTTC
.	.	TRBV29-1	TRBJ2-1	CSVTTRVLGEQFF	TGCAGCGTGACGACTAGGGTTCTCGGTGAGCAGTTCTTC
few	TRBD2	TRBV6-5	TRBJ2-5	CASSYSGRGLAGVGTQYF	TGTGCCAGCAGTTACTCGGGCCGGGGACTAGCGGGAGTCGGGACCCAGTACTTC
.	TRBD1	TRBV20-1	TRBJ2-7	CSAADRVEQYF	TGCAGTGCTGCGGACAGGGTCGAGCAGTACTTC
once	TRBD2	TRBV7-2	TRBJ2-7	CASSSQRGVAYEQYF	TGTGCCAGCAGCTCCCAGCGGGGGGTCGCCTACGAGCAGTACTTC
.	.	TRBV20-1	TRBJ1-5	CSASQTVSNQPQHF	TGCAGTGCTAGCCAGACGGTTAGCAATCAGCCCCAGCATTTT
few	.	TRBV4-2	TRBJ1-1	CASSRDHANTEAFF	TGTGCCAGCAGCCGAGACCACGCAAACACTGAAGCTTTCTTT
few	.	TRBV7-9	TRBJ1-1	CASSLAIGTGNTEAFF	TGTGCCAGCAGCTTAGCCATCGGTACAGGGAACACTGAAGCTTTCTTT
.	TRBD2	TRBV5-6	TRBJ2-1	CASSQRLAREFF	TGTGCCAGCAGCCAGAGACTAGCGAGGGAGTTCTTC
few	TRBD2	TRBV3-1	TRBJ2-3	CASSQEWGGSAAADTQYF	TGTGCCAGCAGCCAAGAATGGGGGGGGAGTGCCGCAGCAGATACGCAGTATTTT
.	.	TRBV20-1	TRBJ2-4	CSPTGVTQYF	TGCAGCCCAACGGGAGTAACCCAGTACTTC
.	.	TRBV20-1	TRBJ2-1	CSASPQGPYEQFF	TGCAGTGCTAGTCCCCAGGGGCCCTACGAGCAGTTCTTC
.	.	TRBV28	TRBJ2-5	CASSLSRSGAETQYF	TGTGCCAGCAGTCTGTCGCGGTCTGGTGCGGAGACCCAGTACTTC
few	TRBD1	TRBV5-1	TRBJ1-2	CASSVQGDLNGYTF	TGCGCCAGCAGCGTACAGGGGGATTTAAATGGCTACACCTTC
.	.	TRBV7-2	TRBJ2-3	CASSLVPGIRTDTQYF	TGTGCCAGCAGCTTAGTCCCGGGGATTCGCACAGATACGCAGTATTTT
.	TRBD1	TRBV9	TRBJ2-3	CASSGTGGETDTQYF	TGTGCCAGCAGCGGGACAGGGGGCGAGACAGATACGCAGTATTTT
few	.	TRBV2	TRBJ2-5	CAIRATQYF	TGTGCCATTCGAGCGACCCAGTACTTC
few	TRBD1	TRBV2	TRBJ1-1	CTRQGPTEAFF	TGTACCCGACAGGGACCCACTGAAGCTTTCTTT
few	.	TRBV6-1	TRBJ1-6	CASSPGAGYRSPLHF	TGTGCCAGCAGTCCGGGCGCAGGGTATCGGTCACCCCTCCACTTT
few	.	TRBV7-8	TRBJ2-6	CASSQGGTSGANVLTF	TGTGCCAGCAGCCAGGGGGGAACCTCTGGGGCCAACGTCCTGACTTTC
.	TRBD1	TRBV12-3/TRBV12-4	TRBJ2-6	CASSLKWRTGANVLTF	TGTGCCAGCAGTTTAAAGTGGAGGACAGGGGCCAATGTCCTGACTTTC